This T cell receptor (beta chain) was sequenced during a study of shared clonotypes between healthy human individuals (dated by TCRdb to 2020 to 2022). Background on the whole study: The cohort comprised a couple of women and a few men aged 18 to 49 years. For each donor, CD4 naive and CD4 memory were each given three plates, CD8 naive was given two plates, and CD8 memory was given one plate. The study deeply sequenced blood TCR repertoires of about 5 healthy adults to estimate repertoire size and the extent of clonotype sharing between individuals. To increase sequencing depth and limit assay-specific biases, TCR repertoire library preparation and sequencing were carried out by different laboratories using diverse techniques. Each donor's leukapheresis produced roughly between about 0.8 and 10 billion PBMCs. The study at large found these results: Sharing across four donors was observed for around 5% of naive CD4, under 4% of naive CD8, around 2.5% of memory CD4, and around 0.42% of memory CD8 clonotypes. Because the study included a small number of donors, the genetic and exposure-history diversity represented was limited. Pairwise subsampling led to the expectation that sequencing depth would affect the degree of clonotype sharing among donors. Sampling was limited to blood, and TCR repertoires in tissue likely differ from TCR repertoires in blood. Compared with non-shared clonotypes, the clonotypes found in all four sorted-subset donors had higher generation probabilities. Even with the large sequencing depth, rarefaction of the sorted-subset datasets indicated that sequencing was incomplete. Larger estimated clonotype richness was generally found for naive subsets than for memory subsets.

The CDR3 measures 10 amino acids from cysteine to phenylalanine. The sequence is cut down to CDR3 DNA, 30 bases in frame from base 1. V is reduced by 6 bases and J by 3 bases, leaving a spacing of 3 bases between them. CDR1 is given as MGHDK and CDR2 as SYGVNS, both from the germline V gene. CD8 naive samples were CD45RO-negative cells positively selected for CCR7, giving a CD45RA+CCR7+ population that excluded TemRA cells. Healthy HIV-negative adults with no recently reported acute infections or vaccinations were included as donors. Every donor was a Caucasian adult living in Nashville, Tennessee, USA. Blood was obtained by leukapheresis, after which PBMCs were separated by Ficoll-Histopaque density gradient centrifugation and cryopreserved in liquid nitrogen vapor phase. Analytical flow cytometry was used to check the purity and quantity of each magnetically sorted T cell population. Genomic DNA was isolated from each sorted fraction and quantified by UV absorbance on a Nanodrop 2000c.

With respect to this clone: Its antigen is currently not known. No clone much larger than this one lies a single base away; base qualities are absent.

Using the deep immunoSEQ assay, multiplex PCR amplified TCR CDR3 regions from genomic DNA. Extracted genomic DNA from each cell subset was distributed evenly across all wells of several immunoSEQ 96-well plates, and each plate was treated as a replicate. For sorted subsets, about 210 ng of genomic DNA, equivalent to 25,000 to 35,000 T cell genomes, went into each replicate PCR. Purified libraries were quantified with a Qubit 3.0 fluorometer, sized on a Bioanalyzer 2100, and re-quantified with the KAPA Library Quantification kit. A separate single-read 150-cycle Illumina NextSeq 550 flow cell was used to sequence each immunoSEQ 96-well plate. Turning to the authors' computational methods: Because only junctional sequences without quality scores were contained in the immunoSEQ output, filtering matching that applied to full-length reads could not be performed. Sequences were annotated with PyIR, a Python wrapper for IgBLAST v1.9, using IMGT germline references to assign V/J genes and CDR3. Any read was removed if the V/J assignment was weak (E-value above 1e-6), the CDR3 was missing, or the read contained stop codons, out-of-frame junctions, or ambiguous translated residues. V3J clonotypes were defined as sequences sharing an identical inferred V gene, J gene, and CDR3 amino acid sequence. The percentage overlap between two repertoires was calculated by dividing the number of shared unique clonotypes by the size of the smaller repertoire. Repertoire richness was assessed with RTK rarefaction, the Chao1 estimator, and Recon v2.1 estimates of unobserved clonotypes. Generation probabilities for all TCRbeta clonotypes obtained by the gDNA method from a few donors were computed using OLGA. TCRdb's version of the immuneACCESS table is confined to in-frame rearrangements and falls short of the full clone set. An unresolved V gene accounts for under half of the shortfall where checked; the remainder is of unknown origin. V and J calls and clone size are given by that table; D and trimming were obtained from the DNA. Recorded for this sample are 1.5 million to 2.5 million clones; about 95% of them occurred a single time. The ten largest clones take up 1% to 1.5% of the sample.

Recombination linked TRBV25-1 to TRBJ2-7, with no reliable assignment of the D segment. The origin of this receptor is a man between 18 and 35 years old in good health. The specimen sequenced was naive CD8+ T cells sorted from blood. Reading the label with the study, this specimen's cell subset or site is: CD45RA+CCR7+. The encoded CDR3 is CASRGYEQYF. Here is the DNA: TGTGCCAGCAGGGGCTACGAGCAGTACTTC.